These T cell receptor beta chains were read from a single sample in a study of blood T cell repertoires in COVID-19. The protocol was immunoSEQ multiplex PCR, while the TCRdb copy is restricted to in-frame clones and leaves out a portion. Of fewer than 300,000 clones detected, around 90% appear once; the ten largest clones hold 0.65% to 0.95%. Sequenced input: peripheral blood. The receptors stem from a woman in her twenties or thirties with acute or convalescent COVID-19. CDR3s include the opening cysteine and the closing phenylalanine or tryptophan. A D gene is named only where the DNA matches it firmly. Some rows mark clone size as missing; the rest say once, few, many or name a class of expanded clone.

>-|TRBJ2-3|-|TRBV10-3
TGTGCCATAGGACATTCTAGCACAGATACGCAGTATTTT
CAIGHSSTDTQYF
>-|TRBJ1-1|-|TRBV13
TGTGCCAGCAGCTTAGGGTGGAGGAACACTGAAGCTTTCTTT
CASSLGWRNTEAFF
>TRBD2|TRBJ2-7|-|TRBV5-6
TGTGCCAGCAGCTTGGGGCTAGCGGGAGTAGCCTACGAGCAGTACTTC
CASSLGLAGVAYEQYF
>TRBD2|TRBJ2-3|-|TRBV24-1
TGTGCCACCGGAGGGGAGAGCGGGAGAACAGATACGCAGTATTTT
CATGGESGRTDTQYF
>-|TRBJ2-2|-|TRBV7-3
TGTGCCAGCAGCACTGCGGGGACGAACACCGGGGAGCTGTTTTTT
CASSTAGTNTGELFF
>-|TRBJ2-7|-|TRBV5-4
TGTGCCAGCAGCCCCGGGACTGGGGGTGGCGACGAGCAGTACTTC
CASSPGTGGGDEQYF
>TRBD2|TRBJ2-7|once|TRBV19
TGTGCCAGTAGTTGGAGCGGGAGCACCTACGAGCAGTACTTC
CASSWSGSTYEQYF
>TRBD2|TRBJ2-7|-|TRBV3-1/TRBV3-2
TGTGCCAGCAGCCCCCAACTAGCGGGAAAAGAGCAGTACTTC
CASSPQLAGKEQYF
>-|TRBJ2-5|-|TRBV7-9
TGTGCCAGCAGCTTAGGTTTGGCCACACAAGAGACCCAGTACTTC
CASSLGLATQETQYF
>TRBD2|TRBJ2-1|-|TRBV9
TGTGCCAGCAGCGTAGGTATCCTCCGCCGGGGTAGCGGGAAAAATGAGCAGTTCTTC
CASSVGILRRGSGKNEQFF
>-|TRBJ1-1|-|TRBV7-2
TGTGCCAGCAGCCCAGGACAGCCCTCTGAAGCTTTCTTT
CASSPGQPSEAFF
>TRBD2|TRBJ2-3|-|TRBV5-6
TGTGCCAGCAGGTGGGCGGGAGGGTCGGATACGCAGTATTTT
CASRWAGGSDTQYF
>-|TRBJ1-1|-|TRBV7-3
TGTGCCAGCAGCTTCGGTAAGAACACTGAAGCTTTCTTT
CASSFGKNTEAFF
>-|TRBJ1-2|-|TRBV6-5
TGTGCCAGCACCTCCTCATTAAACAGCTATGGCTACACCTTC
CASTSSLNSYGYTF
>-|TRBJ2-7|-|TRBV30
TGTGCCTGGAGGAGGAACTACGAGCAGTACTTC
CAWRRNYEQYF
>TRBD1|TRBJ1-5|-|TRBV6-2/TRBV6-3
TGTGCCAGCAGTTACCAGGGACAGAGCAATCAGCCCCAGCATTTT
CASSYQGQSNQPQHF
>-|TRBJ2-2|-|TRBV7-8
TGTGCCAGCAGCCTAAGCACCTTT
CASSLSTF
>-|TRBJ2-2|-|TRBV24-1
TGTGCCACCAGTGATAGGTCCGGCGGGGACACCGGGGAGCTGTTTTTT
CATSDRSGGDTGELFF
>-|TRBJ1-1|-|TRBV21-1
TGTGCCAGCAGCAAAGACGCAGGGTTTGACACTGAAGCTTTCTTT
CASSKDAGFDTEAFF
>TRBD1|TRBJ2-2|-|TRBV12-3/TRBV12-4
TGTGCCAGCAGGCCAGGGGGTACCGGGGAGCTGTTTTTT
CASRPGGTGELFF
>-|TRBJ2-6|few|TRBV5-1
TGCGCCAGCAGCCAAGGACACCGCTCTGGGGCCAACGTCCTGACTTTC
CASSQGHRSGANVLTF
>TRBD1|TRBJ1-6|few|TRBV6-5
TGTGCCAGCAGTAGACAGGGTAATTCACCCCTCCACTTT
CASSRQGNSPLHF
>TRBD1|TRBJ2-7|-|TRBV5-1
TGCGCCAGCAGCTTGGGACAGGGTCTGTCCTACGAGCAGTACTTC
CASSLGQGLSYEQYF
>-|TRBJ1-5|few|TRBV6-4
TGTGCCAGCAGTGAGGGACTGAATCAGCCCCAGCATTTT
CASSEGLNQPQHF
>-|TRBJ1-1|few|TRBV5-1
TGCGCCAGCAGCTTGGAAGGCGGGAGGAGGAACACTGAAGCTTTCTTT
CASSLEGGRRNTEAFF
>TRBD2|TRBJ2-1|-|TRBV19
TGTGCCAGTAGTATCTGGACTAGCGTCATGGGGAGCTCCTACAATGAGCAGTTCTTC
CASSIWTSVMGSSYNEQFF
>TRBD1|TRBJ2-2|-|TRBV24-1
TGTGCCACCAGATCGGGGACAGGGAACACCGGGGAGCTGTTTTTT
CATRSGTGNTGELFF
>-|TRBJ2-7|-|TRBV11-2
TGTGCCAGCAGCTTAGAGGGGGCAGGCGGCGAGCAGTACTTC
CASSLEGAGGEQYF
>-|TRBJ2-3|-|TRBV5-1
TGCGCCAGCAGCTTGGGGCTAGAGGGCACAGATACGCAGTATTTT
CASSLGLEGTDTQYF
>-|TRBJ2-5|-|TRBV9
TGTGCCAGCAGCCTAGCACCCGGGAGTAGGCTCGGGGAGACCCAGTACTTC
CASSLAPGSRLGETQYF
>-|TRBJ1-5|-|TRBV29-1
TGCAGCGTTGTCTTTCCGGGTAATAGCAATCAGCCCCAGCATTTT
CSVVFPGNSNQPQHF
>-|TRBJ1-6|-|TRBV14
TGTGCCAGCAGCCAAGATCTACCAGGGTCGGGTTCACCCCTCCACTTT
CASSQDLPGSGSPLHF
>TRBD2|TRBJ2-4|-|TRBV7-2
TGTGCCAGCAGCTTAATCCCAGCGGGAGGAGGGGTAGCCAAAAACATTCAGTACTTC
CASSLIPAGGGVAKNIQYF
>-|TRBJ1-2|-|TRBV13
TGTGCCAGCAGCTTAGGCCTAGGCAGTAACTATGGCTACACCTTC
CASSLGLGSNYGYTF
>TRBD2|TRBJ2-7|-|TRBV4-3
TGCGCCAGCAGCCAAGAACTAGCGGGAGGGCCCCTCTACGAGCAGTACTTC
CASSQELAGGPLYEQYF
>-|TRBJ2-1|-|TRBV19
TGTGCCAGTAGGCCGCCCCGTCTAGGCGGGTCCTACAATGAGCAGTTCTTC
CASRPPRLGGSYNEQFF
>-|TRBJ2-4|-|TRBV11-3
TGTGCCAGCAGCTTATCCGGCGGGACTGTGGACATTCAGTACTTC
CASSLSGGTVDIQYF
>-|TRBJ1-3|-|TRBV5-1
TGCGCCAGCAGCTTGGGCGGGCTCTCTGGAAACACCATATATTTT
CASSLGGLSGNTIYF
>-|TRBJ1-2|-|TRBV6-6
TGTGCCAGCACCTTGGGGGGGCCGGACAGCAACTATGGCTACACCTTC
CASTLGGPDSNYGYTF
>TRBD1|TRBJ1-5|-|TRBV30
TGTGCCTGGAGTGTACAGGGGAATAGCAATCAGCCCCAGCATTTT
CAWSVQGNSNQPQHF
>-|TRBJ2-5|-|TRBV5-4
TGTGCCAGCAGCACCCGGGACTTAGAGACCCAGTACTTC
CASSTRDLETQYF
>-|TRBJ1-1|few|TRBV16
TGTGCCAGCAGCCAATTCGGCGGTAACACTGAAGCTTTCTTT
CASSQFGGNTEAFF
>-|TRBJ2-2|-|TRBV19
TGTGCCAGTAGTATCTCAGGGCTCTCCGGGGAGCTGTTTTTT
CASSISGLSGELFF
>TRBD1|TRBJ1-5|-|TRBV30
TGTGCCTCCGGACAGGGTCGGGATCAGCCCCAGCATTTT
CASGQGRDQPQHF
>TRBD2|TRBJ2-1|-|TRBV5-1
TGCGCCAGCAGCCCTGGACTAGCGGGAGGCCGGTGGCAGGGCTCCTACAATGAGCAGTTCTTC
CASSPGLAGGRWQGSYNEQFF
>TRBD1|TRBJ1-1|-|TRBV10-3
TGTGCCATCAGTGAGTCAAGGGGGCGCACTGAAGCTTTCTTT
CAISESRGRTEAFF
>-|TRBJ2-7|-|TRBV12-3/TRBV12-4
TGTGCCAGCAGTAACGGACTAACCTACGAGCAGTACTTC
CASSNGLTYEQYF
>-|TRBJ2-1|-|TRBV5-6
TGTGCCAGCAGCCCAACTAGTTCCGATGAGCAGTTCTTC
CASSPTSSDEQFF
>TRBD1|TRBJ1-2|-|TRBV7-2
TGTGCCAGCAGCCGGACAGGGCGCGGTGGCTACACCTTC
CASSRTGRGGYTF
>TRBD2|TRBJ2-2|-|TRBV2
TGTGCCAGCAGTGGGATGGGACTAGCGGGATTCGCGAACACCGGGGAGCTGTTTTTT
CASSGMGLAGFANTGELFF
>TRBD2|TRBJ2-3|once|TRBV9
TGTGCCAGCAGCGTAGTTGGACTAGCAGGAGATACGCAGTATTTT
CASSVVGLAGDTQYF
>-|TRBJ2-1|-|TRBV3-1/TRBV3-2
TGTGCCAGCAGACACCATAACAATGAGCAGTTCTTC
CASRHHNNEQFF
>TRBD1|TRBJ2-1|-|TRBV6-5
TGTGCCAGCCGGACAGGCCCCTCTAATGAGCAGTTCTTC
CASRTGPSNEQFF
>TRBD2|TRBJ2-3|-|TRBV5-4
TGTGCCAGCAGTGTGAAGGGTAGCGGGACCAGCACAGATACGCAGTATTTT
CASSVKGSGTSTDTQYF
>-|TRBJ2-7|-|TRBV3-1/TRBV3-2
TGTGCCAGCAGCCAAGGTGTTCCTAGTAACTCCTACGAGCAGTACTTC
CASSQGVPSNSYEQYF